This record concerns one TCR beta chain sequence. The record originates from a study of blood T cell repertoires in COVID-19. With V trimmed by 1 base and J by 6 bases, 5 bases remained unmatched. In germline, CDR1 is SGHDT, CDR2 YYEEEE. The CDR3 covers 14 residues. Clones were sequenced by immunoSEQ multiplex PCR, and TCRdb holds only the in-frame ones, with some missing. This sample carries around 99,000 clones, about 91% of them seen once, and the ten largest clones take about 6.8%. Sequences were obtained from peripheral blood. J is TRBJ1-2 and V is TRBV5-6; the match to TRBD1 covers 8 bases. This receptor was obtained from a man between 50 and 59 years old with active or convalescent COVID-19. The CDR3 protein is CASSLFDRGDGYTF. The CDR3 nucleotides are TGTGCCAGCAGCTTGTTTGACAGGGGAGATGGCTACACCTTC.